Listed below are T cell receptor beta chains from one sample, sequenced in a study of blood T cell repertoires in COVID-19. Some clones are missing from TCRdb's copy, which holds only in-frame ones; the method was immunoSEQ multiplex PCR. The table lists roughly 170,000 clones, around 74% of them singletons. Sequenced material: peripheral blood. Receptors were obtained from a woman older than 75 with acute or convalescent COVID-19. Each CDR3 is given with its conserved first and last residue. D genes are given only for firm matches.

V,length,D,CDR3
TRBV10-3,14,TRBD2,CAIRPGLAVYEQYF
TRBV3-1/TRBV3-2,15,TRBD2,CASSGGLAGVNEQFF
TRBV10-2,14,-,CASSASDFNQPQHF
TRBV27,16,TRBD2,CASSLSASGTPDTQYF
TRBV5-1,15,-,CASSLVGDSGNTIYF
TRBV3-1/TRBV3-2,14,-,CASSQRGMNTEAFF
TRBV6-1,18,TRBD1,CASSEGGQAWGSNQPQHF
TRBV5-5,13,TRBD1,CASSQGVEETQYF
TRBV18,15,-,CASSPQQGEGNTIYF
TRBV11-3,13,TRBD1,CASSYGQAYEQYF
TRBV6-1,15,TRBD2,CASSDLTLAGNEQFF
TRBV18,17,TRBD1,CASSPQGQGWSGEKLFF
TRBV24-1,17,TRBD1,CATSDPGTGGSQETQYF
TRBV29-1,15,TRBD2,CSVERVSAGLGEQYF
TRBV5-4,14,-,CASSLAGGRQPQHF
TRBV28,16,-,CASSSGAAGMNTEAFF
TRBV18,16,TRBD2,CASSTNVGGSTGELFF
TRBV7-3,15,TRBD2,CASSPGLAGGNEQFF
TRBV19,14,TRBD1,CASSISRGREKLFF
TRBV6-6,15,TRBD1,CASLTDRRMVNEQFF
TRBV27,14,-,CASSLLRDLYEQYF
TRBV24-1,17,TRBD1,CATSRKGAGESYNEQFF
TRBV27,13,TRBD1,CASSQKTGVEQYF
TRBV2,13,-,CASSMLEEEPQHF
TRBV7-9,14,-,CASSPHGRGETQYF
TRBV28,14,TRBD2,CASSSASGRGEQFF
TRBV28,13,TRBD1,CASGQVEAYEQYF
TRBV2,15,TRBD1,CASRRTGGPYYEQYF
TRBV18,13,-,CASSPGNADTQYF
TRBV5-5,13,-,CASSLGTVGVLFF
TRBV29-1,12,TRBD1,CSFSTGDQPQHF
TRBV10-3,12,TRBD2,CAISGEGNIQYF
TRBV10-3,14,-,CAISDQRAAGELFF
TRBV5-1,16,TRBD1,CASSLAVGQGGEKLFF
TRBV28,15,TRBD2,CASSSTGLAGFEQFF
TRBV6-4,18,TRBD2,CASSEGLAGVTNTGELFF
TRBV2,13,-,CASRRFTRPTQYF
TRBV5-1,15,TRBD1,CASQAKTGMNTEAFF
TRBV5-1,17,TRBD2,CASSSFTSGEINNEQFF
TRBV4-2,15,TRBD2,CASSQETGGSYEQYF
TRBV10-3,13,-,CAAGGGRAYEQYF
TRBV9,10,-,CASSPREQFF
TRBV7-2,14,TRBD2,CASSLQRGKDTQYF
TRBV6-5,13,TRBD1,CASSSTGSGEQYF
TRBV11-1,15,-,CASSWSLPGDNEQFF
TRBV30,14,TRBD1,CAWSIRGLGDTQYF
TRBV6-5,16,TRBD2,CASSSRGSGIPYEQYF
TRBV6-4,15,TRBD2,CASSEVLAGVGEQFF